This TCR beta chain was found in a study of blood T cell repertoires in COVID-19. Study-wide background: Italy, Spain and the United States were the sources of the convalescent and acute COVID-19 samples.

Using immunoSEQ multiplex PCR, the repertoire was profiled, and TCRdb retains in-frame clones only, with some absent. This sample has approximately 50,000 clones, with more than 70% found just once. Trimming took 5 bases from V and 4 from J; bases not matched to a gene: 6. Germline CDR1 and CDR2: SGHVS and FQNEAQ. This CDR3 region has 14 residues. The sequencing sample was made of peripheral blood. The origin of this receptor is a man aged 55-75 years with acute or convalescent COVID-19. The chain recombines TRBV7-8 with TRBJ2-7; TRBD1 agrees at 9 bases. CDR3 residues: CASSPGTGPYEQYF. The CDR3 nucleotides read TGTGCCAGCAGCCCCGGGACAGGGCCATACGAGCAGTACTTC.